This passage covers 3 T cell receptor beta chains from one sample sequenced in a study of blood T cells in healthy people across ages. For the second PCR, which ran for about 6 to 12 cycles, a sample-barcoded 5' primer and a J-beta primer mix were used. TCRdb fed the 5' RACE reads into MiXCR, producing one record per CDR3 protein. The sample records about 800,000 distinct CDR3 sequences, about three fifths being singletons. Sequencing was performed on blood. Every receptor here comes from a man aged 25 to 40 in good health.

The chain recombines TRBV5-6 with TRBJ2-1; D is possibly TRBD2 (7 bases). The CDR3 has 15 residues. V was trimmed by 6 bases and J by 2 bases, leaving 15 bases between them. Germline V CDR1 and CDR2: SGHDT, YYEEEE. CDR3 DNA: TGTGCCAGCAACGAGGGGGGGCTGACCTACAATGAGCAGTTCTTC. Translated: CASNEGGLTYNEQFF. Full variable domain (remainder filled in from reference TRBV5-6 and TRBJ2-1): DAGVTQSPTHLIKTRGQQVTLRCSPKSGHDTVSWYQQALGQGPQFIFQYYEEEERQRGNFPDRFSGHQFPNYSSELNVNALLLGDSALYLCASNEGGLTYNEQFFGPGTRLTVL.

This clonotype appeared a few times. The V gene is TRBV7-2, the J gene TRBJ2-7; TRBD2 is a possible D gene (5 bases). CDR1 and CDR2 from the germline V gene are SGHTA and FQGNSA. The CDR3 totals 14 residues. V lost 2 bases and J 9 bases, leaving 17 bases between the germline ends. CDR3 sequence (DNA): TGTGCCAGCAGCTTAACGGACTTGCGGGTGGGGCAGTACTTC. Translated, it gives CASSLTDLRVGQYF.

The CDR3 sequence is CASSSRLLNEQFF. The CDR3 DNA is TGTGCCAGCAGCTCAAGACTCCTCAATGAGCAGTTCTTC. The chain links TRBV11-3 to TRBJ2-1, with D hard to call. The CDR3 contains 13 residues. Germline lookup yields CDR1 SGHNT and CDR2 YENEEA. Trimming removed 4 bases from V and 6 bases from J, with 10 bases in between.